Below are 11 T cell receptor beta chains sequenced from a single sample in a study of T cell responses to AZD1222 COVID-19 vaccine. Using immunoSEQ multiplex PCR, the repertoire was profiled, and TCRdb retains in-frame clones only, with some absent. This table has about 100,000 clones, about nine tenths appearing once. Sequencing used peripheral blood, obtained 28 days after the second AZD1222 dose. The origin of the receptors is an adult who received the AZD1222 COVID-19 vaccine.

This clone is a singleton in its sample. The chain carries TRBV6-5 and TRBJ2-1, with D maybe TRBD1 (5 bases). Germline lookup yields CDR1 MNHEY and CDR2 SVGAGI. The V end lost 6 bases, the J end lost 2 bases, and 14 bases lay between the germline ends. CDR3 length equals 15 residues. The CDR3 protein is CASRTGTSPYNEQFF. CDR3 DNA sequence: TGTGCCAGCAGAACAGGTACATCCCCCTACAATGAGCAGTTCTTC.

V is TRBV25-1 and J is TRBJ2-6, with D perhaps matching TRBD2 (5 bases). V lost 4 bases to trimming and J lost 3 bases, with 13 bases between them. This CDR3 has 16 amino acids. The germline V gene encodes CDR1 MGHDK and CDR2 SYGVNS. The CDR3 here is CASSGPQRVGANVLTF. The CDR3, as DNA: TGTGCCAGCAGTGGACCACAGAGGGTTGGGGCCAACGTCCTGACTTTC.

This chain connects TRBV3-1 (or the pseudogene TRBV3-2) to TRBJ2-1; possibly TRBD2 for D (5 bases). The CDR3 is 16 amino acids. CDR1 is LGHDT and CDR2 is YNNKEL in the germline V gene (reference sequence). Trimming stripped 0 bases from V and 6 bases from J, with 15 bases between. CDR3 loop: CASSQESRVSFNEQFF. The DNA of the CDR3 is TGTGCCAGCAGCCAAGAGTCGAGGGTCAGCTTCAATGAGCAGTTCTTC.

A single count supports this clone. In the same sample, other DNA sequences code for this CDR3. V usage is TRBV27 and J usage is TRBJ1-6, with 7 positions matching TRBD1. Germline V CDR1 and CDR2: MNHEY, SMNVEV (reference sequence). V lost 3 bases and J lost 10; bases outside the gene matches: 6. The CDR3 sequence is 14 residues long. CDR3 nucleotides: TGTGCCAGCAGTTTGGCTCAGGGGGGCTCACCCCTCCACTTT. Residues: CASSLAQGGSPLHF.

The chain is built from TRBV9 and TRBJ2-5; TRBD2 aligns across 14 bases. This CDR3 is built from 16 residues. Germline CDR1 is SGDLS and CDR2 is YYNGEE. The ends lost 3 bases at V and 5 bases at J; junction bases unmatched: 6. CDR3 sequence reads: CASSAGTSGRLETQYF. CDR3 nucleotides: TGTGCCAGCAGCGCCGGGACTAGCGGGAGACTGGAGACCCAGTACTTC.

V gene TRBV3-1 (or the pseudogene TRBV3-2) combines with J gene TRBJ1-6; a possible D gene is TRBD1 (5 bases). There are 14 residues in the CDR3. The ends were cut back, 1 base at V and 9 bases at J, with 10 bases in the middle. Germline V gene data show CDR1 as LGHDT and CDR2 as YNNKEL (reference sequence). CDR3 residues: CASSQAEGISPLHF. CDR3 coding DNA: TGTGCCAGCAGCCAAGCGGAGGGGATTTCACCCCTCCACTTT.

Only a few counts were recorded for this clone. Other DNA sequences within the sample encode an identical CDR3. The V call is TRBV3-1 (or the pseudogene TRBV3-2), the J call TRBJ1-5; D not certain. V dropped 0 bases and J dropped 4 bases, with 10 bases sitting between them. The CDR3 length is 15 residues. Germline values: CDR1 LGHDT, CDR2 YNNKEL (reference sequence). CDR3 DNA: TGTGCCAGCAGCCAAGATCTGACTGGGAATCAGCCCCAGCATTTT. It translates to CASSQDLTGNQPQHF.

The chain couples TRBV4-1 to TRBJ2-7; D is possibly TRBD1 (6 bases). The CDR3 spans 12 residues. With 5 bases removed from V and 6 bases from J, the gap between germline ends came to 11 bases. The germline CDR1 and CDR2 sequences are MGHRA and YSYEKL. The CDR3: CASSGWGREQYF. The CDR3 nucleotides read TGCGCCAGCAGCGGATGGGGGCGCGAGCAGTACTTC.

J is TRBJ2-3 and V is TRBV7-9, with D perhaps given as TRBD1 or TRBD2 (5 bases each). Germline CDR1 reads SEHNR; CDR2 reads FQNEAQ (reference sequence). V dropped 0 bases and J dropped 13 bases, with 14 bases sitting between them. The CDR3 is 13 amino acids. The CDR3 nucleotides read TGTGCCAGCAGCTTAGCGGAAGGGGAGCTAGAGTATTTT. It specifies CASSLAEGELEYF.

This clone was recorded only once. This sequence joins TRBV20-1 and TRBJ2-7, with 10 bases matching TRBD2. Unmatched junction bases numbered 4, after V lost 3 bases and J lost 2 bases. This CDR3 contains 14 residues. Germline V gene lookup returns CDR1 DFQATT and CDR2 SNEGSKA (reference sequence). CDR3 residues: CSASFLAGAYEQYF. CDR3 nucleotide sequence: TGCAGTGCTAGTTTCCTAGCGGGAGCCTACGAGCAGTACTTC.

The chain uses TRBV29-1 and TRBJ1-1; 10 positions agree with TRBD1. The junction had 2 bases not matched to a gene; V was cut back by 4 bases and J by 3 bases. CDR3 length equals 13 residues. CDR1 is SQVTM, CDR2 ANQGSEA, per germline. The CDR3, as DNA: TGCAGCGTTGTTGGGACAGGGGACACTGAAGCTTTCTTT. This sequence encodes CSVVGTGDTEAFF. Together with reference TRBV29-1 and TRBJ1-1, the CDR3 gives the full variable domain: SAVISQKPSRDICQRGTSLTIQCQVDSQVTMMFWYRQQPGQSLTLIATANQGSEATYESGFVIDKFPISRPNLTFSTLTVSNMSPEDSSIYLCSVVGTGDTEAFFGQGTRLTVV.